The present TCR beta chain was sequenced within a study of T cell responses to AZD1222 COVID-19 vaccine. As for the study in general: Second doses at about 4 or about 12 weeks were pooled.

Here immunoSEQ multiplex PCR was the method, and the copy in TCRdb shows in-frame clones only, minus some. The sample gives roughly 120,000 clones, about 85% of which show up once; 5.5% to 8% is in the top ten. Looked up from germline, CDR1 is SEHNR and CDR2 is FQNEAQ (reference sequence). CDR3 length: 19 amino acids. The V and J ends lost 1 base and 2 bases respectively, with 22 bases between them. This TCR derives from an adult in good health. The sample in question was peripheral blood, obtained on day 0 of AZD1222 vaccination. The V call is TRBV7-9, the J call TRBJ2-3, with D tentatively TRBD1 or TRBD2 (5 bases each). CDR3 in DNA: TGTGCCAGCAGCTTAGGGGAGACAGCATCCTTCTTAAACACAGATACGCAGTATTTT. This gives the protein CASSLGETASFLNTDTQYF.